Listed here is a single T cell receptor beta chain. Its antigen is not identified. This could be a read error, since a much larger clone is one nucleotide away. The CDR3 runs 14 residues. The second PCR ran about 6 to 11 cycles with a sample-barcoded 5' primer and J-beta primers. TCRdb re-called the 5' RACE reads with MiXCR, one entry per CDR3 protein. This sample has hundreds of thousands of distinct CDR3 sequences, with 35% to 40% found just once. This record belongs to a study of blood T cells in healthy people across ages. Notes on the study in general: No conclusive comparison of naive versus antigen-experienced cells was possible with unsorted PBMCs. Greater diversity and more naive CD4+ cells were seen in long-lived donors than in aged donors.

Material: blood. This sequence was found in a man younger than 35 in good health. The chain employs TRBV12-3 or TRBV12-4 and TRBJ2-7, with D possibly being TRBD1 (6 bases). With the DNA end fitting TRBJ2-5 better, the J assignment may be wrong. CDR3 sequence reads: CASGSAGAVKTQYF. The CDR3 DNA is TGTGCCAGCGGTTCGGCAGGGGCTGTAAAGACCCAGTACTTC.